Listed here are 27 T cell receptor beta chains from one sample, sequenced in a study of blood T cell repertoires in COVID-19. TCRdb's table, derived via immunoSEQ multiplex PCR, lists solely in-frame clones and lacks some. The sample records approximately 250,000 clones, about four fifths being singletons. The specimen was peripheral blood. All receptors derive from a middle-aged woman who had recovered from COVID-19.

The V call is TRBV12-3 or TRBV12-4, the J call TRBJ1-1, with 7 bases aligning to TRBD1. The CDR3 length is 11 residues. J gave up 6 bases and V 7 bases, and 2 bases lay outside the gene matches. CDR3 sequence: CASTTGAEAFF. For the CDR3, the DNA is TGTGCCAGCACCACAGGGGCTGAAGCTTTCTTT.

The chain couples TRBV30 to TRBJ1-2; D is ambiguous. This CDR3 is 11 amino acids long. Per germline, CDR1 GTSNPN and CDR2 SVGIG (reference sequence). The V and J ends lost 2 bases and 10 bases respectively, with 11 bases between them. This chain's CDR3 is CAWSRTQSYTF. The CDR3 nucleotides read TGTGCCTGGAGTAGAACACAGTCCTACACCTTC.

V is TRBV12-3 or TRBV12-4 and J is TRBJ1-2, with 10 nucleotides matching TRBD1. The CDR3 has 11 residues. V shed 7 bases, J shed 11 bases, and the junction held 4 bases outside the gene matches. The CDR3 DNA sequence: TGTGCCAGCATAGGGACAGGGGTTTACACCTTC. As protein: CASIGTGVYTF.

This chain links TRBV7-2 with TRBJ2-5; D is ambiguous. The CDR3 is made up of 14 amino acids. Deletions cut 4 bases from V and 5 bases from J, with 14 bases between. Germline CDR1 is SGHTA and CDR2 is FQGNSA. CDR3 coding DNA: TGTGCCAGCAGCTCCCGGTCACCCGGGGAGACCCAGTACTTC. It encodes CASSSRSPGETQYF.

This sequence joins TRBV29-1 and TRBJ2-1, with a possible D match to TRBD1 (6 bases). Trimming stripped 7 bases from V and 10 bases from J, with 14 bases between. The CDR3 is made up of 11 amino acids. Germline V gives CDR1 SQVTM, CDR2 ANQGSEA. The DNA of the CDR3 is TGCAGCGCTGACTCCGGGACAGAGCAGTTCTTC. Translating it yields CSADSGTEQFF.

The chain carries TRBV29-1 and TRBJ2-7; TRBD1 aligns across 8 bases. This CDR3 is built from 15 residues. After removal of 6 bases from V and 3 bases from J, the junction contained 13 bases not matched to a gene. In germline, CDR1 is SQVTM, CDR2 ANQGSEA. The DNA of the CDR3 is TGCAGCGTCGCGGGTGAGACAGGGGCTGTCTACGAGCAGTACTTC. Translating it yields CSVAGETGAVYEQYF.

The chain is built from TRBV29-1 and TRBJ1-2; tentative D call: TRBD1 (5 bases). Trimming removed 5 bases from V and 5 bases from J, with 18 bases in between. The CDR3 contains 14 residues. Germline V gives CDR1 SQVTM, CDR2 ANQGSEA. In nucleotides, the CDR3 is TGCAGCGTTCTAGGAGAACAGACAGAATATGGCTACACCTTC. Translation gives CSVLGEQTEYGYTF.

This clone turned up a few times. V usage is TRBV4-2 and J usage is TRBJ2-3, with D possibly TRBD1 on 6 matching bases. V gave up 5 bases and J gave up 2 bases, with 14 bases separating them. CDR1 is LGHNA, CDR2 YNFKEQ, per germline. The CDR3 totals 15 residues. CDR3 residues: CASSNRDNPTDTQYF. CDR3 nucleotide sequence: TGTGCCAGCAGCAACCGGGACAACCCCACAGATACGCAGTATTTT.

This clone was recorded once. The chain joins TRBV28 to TRBJ2-3; possible D gene TRBD2, 7 bases. With 6 bases removed from V and 3 bases from J, the gap between germline ends came to 16 bases. This CDR3 has 15 residues. Germline lookup yields CDR1 MDHEN and CDR2 SYDVKM. The CDR3 is CASSQAGEGTDTQYF. The DNA of the CDR3 is TGTGCCAGCAGCCAAGCAGGGGAGGGAACAGATACGCAGTATTTT.

This chain links TRBV29-1 with TRBJ1-1; D is undetermined. Germline CDR1 reads SQVTM; CDR2 reads ANQGSEA. CDR3 length: 16 amino acids. Between the trimmed V and J ends, which lost 6 bases and 1 base, there was a span of 21 bases. This CDR3 reads CSVGRTALSPNTEAFF. The CDR3 region has the DNA TGCAGCGTGGGAAGGACTGCCCTTTCACCGAACACTGAAGCTTTCTTT.

The chain carries TRBV2 and TRBJ1-4; D unresolved. The length of the CDR3 is 14 residues. The germline V gene has CDR1 SNHLY and CDR2 FYNNEI. V dropped 6 bases and J dropped 4 bases, with 12 bases sitting between them. This chain's CDR3 is CASRSEPFNEKLFF. CDR3 nucleotide sequence: TGTGCCAGCAGGTCGGAGCCCTTTAATGAAAAACTGTTTTTT. The whole variable domain, filled in from reference TRBV2 and TRBJ1-4, reads EPEVTQTPSHQVTQMGQEVILRCVPISNHLYFYWYRQILGQKVEFLVSFYNNEISEKSEIFDDQFSVERPDGSNFTLKIRSTKLEDSAMYFCASRSEPFNEKLFFGSGTQLSVL.

In its sample, this clone was seen a few times. The rearrangement uses TRBV27 and TRBJ2-7; 10 nucleotides match TRBD1. The germline V gene encodes CDR1 MNHEY and CDR2 SMNVEV (reference sequence). CDR3 length: 14 residues. V shed 6 bases, J shed 10 bases, and the junction held 12 bases outside the gene matches. The CDR3 DNA sequence: TGTGCCAGCAGGGTTCCCGGGACAGGGGCGAATCAGTACTTC. Protein sequence: CASRVPGTGANQYF.

The CDR3 spells CASSQVWNTEAFF. CDR3 DNA sequence: TGTGCCAGCAGCCAAGTCTGGAACACTGAAGCTTTCTTT. This sequence joins TRBV3-1 (or the pseudogene TRBV3-2) and TRBJ1-1; D gene uncertain. Trimming removed 1 base at V and 1 base at J, with 4 bases between. Germline lookup yields CDR1 LGHDT and CDR2 YNNKEL (reference sequence). This CDR3 region has 13 residues.

The chain couples TRBV5-1 to TRBJ2-2; 7 bases fit TRBD1. Germline V lookup: CDR1 SGHRS, CDR2 YFSETQ. The J segment lost 3 bases and the V segment lost 4 bases, leaving 15 bases of the junction unmatched. There are 18 residues in the CDR3. CDR3 in DNA: TGCGCCAGCAGCCCCCGGGACAGCTTCCTTCGGGACACCGGGGAGCTGTTTTTT. Translation: CASSPRDSFLRDTGELFF.

In this sample, this clone turned up once. V and J are TRBV6-5 and TRBJ2-5; D perhaps matches TRBD1 (5 bases). The germline V and J ends were trimmed by 6 bases and 5 bases, with 16 bases remaining between them. The germline V gene has CDR1 MNHEY and CDR2 SVGAGI. This CDR3 contains 14 residues. CDR3 sequence reads: CASSRERGWETQYF. In nucleotides, the CDR3 is TGTGCCAGCAGCAGGGAAAGGGGATGGGAGACCCAGTACTTC.

In its sample, this clone was seen a few times. The rearrangement joins TRBV5-4 to TRBJ1-1, with 7 nucleotides matching TRBD1. The germline V gene has CDR1 SGHNT and CDR2 YYREEE (reference sequence). V lost 4 bases and J lost 1; bases outside the gene matches: 7. The CDR3 covers 15 residues. DNA of the CDR3: TGTGCCAGCAGCCCTGGACGGGACAGGAACACTGAAGCTTTCTTT. Translating gives CASSPGRDRNTEAFF. The full variable domain, its missing parts supplied by reference TRBV5-4 and TRBJ1-1, is ETGVTQSPTHLIKTRGQQVTLRCSSQSGHNTVSWYQQALGQGPQFIFQYYREEENGRGNFPPRFSGLQFPNYSSELNVNALELDDSALYLCASSPGRDRNTEAFFGQGTRLTVV.

V is TRBV5-1 and J is TRBJ1-2; no firm D call. Per the germline V gene, CDR1 is SGHRS and CDR2 is YFSETQ. V was pared by 0 bases and J by 2 bases, with 5 bases between. This CDR3 has 13 residues. In nucleotides, the CDR3 is TGCGCCAGCAGCTTGGGGCAGAACTATGGCTACACCTTC. Translating gives CASSLGQNYGYTF.

The chain recombines TRBV3-1 (or the pseudogene TRBV3-2) with TRBJ1-3; D not resolved. V was trimmed by 5 bases and J by 4 bases, leaving 9 bases between them. Germline lookup yields CDR1 LGHDT and CDR2 YNNKEL (reference sequence). The CDR3 is 13 amino acids. CDR3 bases: TGTGCCAGCAGCGGGCACCAGGGAAACACCATATATTTT. This gives the protein CASSGHQGNTIYF.

The rearrangement links TRBV12-3 or TRBV12-4 to TRBJ2-5, with D possibly TRBD1 on 6 matching bases. V was cut by 7 bases and J by 4 bases, with 13 bases left in between. CDR3 length equals 13 residues. The CDR3 reads CASTSQGPETQYF. Here the CDR3 DNA reads TGTGCCAGCACCTCACAGGGACCAGAGACCCAGTACTTC.

The J gene is TRBJ2-1, the V gene TRBV3-1 (or the pseudogene TRBV3-2); 12 bases match TRBD2. The germline V gene encodes CDR1 LGHDT and CDR2 YNNKEL (reference sequence). The CDR3 has 19 residues. V trimming: 4 bases; J trimming: 3 bases; junction bases outside the gene matches: 13. The CDR3 nucleotides are TGTGCCAGCAGCCCGTACCCACTAGCGGGGGGCCTACTCTACAATGAGCAGTTCTTC. It encodes CASSPYPLAGGLLYNEQFF.

This chain joins TRBV5-1 and TRBJ2-7; D might be TRBD2 (7 bases). In germline, CDR1 is SGHRS, CDR2 YFSETQ. The CDR3 is made up of 14 amino acids. Trimming removed 7 bases at V and 2 bases at J, with 16 bases between. The CDR3 coding sequence is TGCGCCAGCGGAAGCGGGACAACTCCCTACGAGCAGTACTTC. Amino acid sequence: CASGSGTTPYEQYF. The entire variable domain, with the rest obtained from reference TRBV5-1 and TRBJ2-7, is as follows: KAGVTQTPRYLIKTRGQQVTLSCSPISGHRSVSWYQQTPGQGLQFLFEYFSETQRNKGNFPGRFSGRQFSNSRSEMNVSTLELGDSALYLCASGSGTTPYEQYFGPGTRLTVT.

The V gene is TRBV29-1, the J gene TRBJ1-1; the D gene is possibly TRBD1 (5 bases). Trimming left V 8 bases short and J 2 bases short, with 15 bases between. The CDR3 sequence is 13 residues long. Germline CDR1 SQVTM, CDR2 ANQGSEA. CDR3 nucleotides: TGCAGCTACAAATGGGGCCTTAACACTGAAGCTTTCTTT. Translation gives CSYKWGLNTEAFF.

This clone was counted once. This sequence joins TRBV28 and TRBJ1-1; 8 bases are shared with TRBD1. The ends lost 4 bases at V and 4 bases at J; junction bases unmatched: 5. Germline V CDR1 and CDR2: MDHEN, SYDVKM. The CDR3 runs to 14 residues. The chain's CDR3 is CASSSWTGTTEAFF. Written as DNA, the CDR3 is TGTGCCAGCAGTTCCTGGACAGGGACCACTGAAGCTTTCTTT. The full variable domain, its missing parts supplied by reference TRBV28 and TRBJ1-1, is DVKVTQSSRYLVKRTGEKVFLECVQDMDHENMFWYRQDPGLGLRLIYFSYDVKMKEKGDIPEGYSVSREKKERFSLILESASTNQTSMYLCASSSWTGTTEAFFGQGTRLTVV.

The table lists this clone with a few counts. The chain carries TRBV19 and TRBJ1-5, with 7 positions matching TRBD1. CDR1 is LNHDA and CDR2 is SQIVND in the germline V gene (reference sequence). With 6 bases clipped from V and 3 bases from J, the junction kept 2 bases outside the gene matches. This CDR3 contains 13 residues. DNA for the CDR3: TGTGCCAGTAGGGGACAGCCCAATCAGCCCCAGCATTTT. It translates to CASRGQPNQPQHF.

This chain's CDR3 is CASYGQGHNYGYTF. The DNA for the CDR3 is TGTGCCAGCTATGGGCAGGGTCATAACTATGGCTACACCTTC. The chain is built from TRBV28 and TRBJ1-2; TRBD1 is a possible D gene (5 bases). This CDR3 spans 14 amino acids. Germline V gives CDR1 MDHEN, CDR2 SYDVKM. With 8 bases removed from V and 1 base from J, the gap between germline ends came to 14 bases.

The V call is TRBV7-8, the J call TRBJ2-7, with D tentatively TRBD1 (5 bases). Germline assignment: CDR1 SGHVS and CDR2 FQNEAQ. This CDR3 spans 14 amino acids. V was pared by 5 bases and J by 2 bases, with 13 bases between. The CDR3 coding sequence is TGTGCCAGCAGCACGGCCAGGGAACCCTACGAGCAGTACTTC. Translated: CASSTAREPYEQYF.

The chain joins TRBV19 to TRBJ1-6; 7 bases align to TRBD1. The CDR3 sequence is 16 residues long. After removal of 8 bases from V and 0 bases from J, the junction contained 7 bases not matched to a gene. CDR1 LNHDA and CDR2 SQIVND come from the germline V gene (reference sequence). CDR3 protein: CASSTGTSSYNSPLHF. The CDR3 region has the DNA TGTGCCAGTTCGACAGGGACGAGCTCCTATAATTCACCCCTCCACTTT.